This is a list of T cell receptor beta chains from one sample in a study of low-dose radiotherapy and immunotherapy resistance in tumors. TCRdb recomputed calls from the reads with MiXCR, one row per CDR3 protein. The sample lists roughly 48,000 distinct CDR3 sequences, approximately 35% occurring once. The source material was PBMCs, sampled after low-dose radiotherapy plus immunotherapy. These receptors were obtained from a male donor with rectosigmoid adenocarcinoma. Both conserved end residues are part of each CDR3. D genes are given only for firm matches. Clone size is stated in some rows and not others, as once, few, many or a class when expanded.

v_gene	abundance	d_gene	j_gene	CDR3aa	CDR3nt
TRBV5-3	-	TRBD1	TRBJ1-5	CASSLTGVSNQPQHF	TGTGCCAGCAGCCTTACAGGGGTCAGCAATCAGCCCCAGCATTTT
TRBV3-1	-	-	TRBJ2-2	CASSQGFSGTGELFF	TGTGCCAGCAGCCAGGGGTTCTCGGGAACCGGGGAGCTGTTTTTT
TRBV5-6	many	TRBD1	TRBJ2-2	CASSLGTGATGELFF	TGTGCCAGCAGCTTAGGGACAGGGGCCACCGGGGAGCTGTTTTTT
TRBV7-4	few	-	TRBJ2-5	CASSLATEQETQYF	TGTGCCAGCAGCTTAGCGACAGAGCAAGAGACCCAGTACTTC
TRBV20-1	once	-	TRBJ2-7	CSAGEWGEQYF	TGCAGTGCTGGAGAGTGGGGCGAGCAGTACTTC
TRBV20-1	few	-	TRBJ2-7	CSARDDEGVLYEQYF	TGCAGTGCTAGAGATGATGAGGGAGTATTGTACGAGCAGTACTTC
TRBV6-1	-	TRBD1	TRBJ1-1	CASSEAGDRGDEAFF	TGTGCCAGCAGTGAAGCAGGAGACAGGGGCGATGAAGCTTTCTTT
TRBV7-2	many	-	TRBJ2-3	CASSLAGFADTQYF	TGTGCCAGCAGCTTAGCCGGGTTCGCAGATACGCAGTATTTT
TRBV7-2	many	-	TRBJ1-1	CASSPQGNRNTEAFF	TGTGCCAGCAGTCCTCAGGGGAATAGGAACACTGAAGCTTTCTTT
TRBV28	few	-	TRBJ2-1	CASSFIGAAGGSEQFF	TGTGCCAGCAGTTTTATAGGGGCGGCCGGGGGAAGTGAGCAGTTCTTC
TRBV24-1	many	-	TRBJ2-3	CATSDPVGFSTDTQYF	TGTGCCACCAGTGACCCCGTGGGGTTCAGCACAGATACGCAGTATTTT
TRBV6-2/TRBV6-3	-	-	TRBJ2-5	CASSYSGVRETQYF	TGTGCCAGCAGTTACTCCGGGGTCCGGGAGACCCAGTACTTC
TRBV5-1	many	-	TRBJ2-1	CASSFGAVSNEQFF	TGCGCCAGCAGCTTCGGGGCGGTTTCCAATGAGCAGTTCTTC
TRBV3-1	many	TRBD2	TRBJ2-1	CASSLSGETYNEQFF	TGTGCCAGCAGCCTAAGCGGGGAGACCTACAATGAGCAGTTCTTC
TRBV12-3/TRBV12-4	many	-	TRBJ2-2	CASSPTPGGAYLNTGELFF	TGTGCCAGCAGCCCTACCCCTGGGGGAGCTTACTTGAACACCGGGGAGCTGTTTTTT
TRBV5-4	many	TRBD2	TRBJ2-3	CASSPGLAPTDTQYF	TGTGCCAGCAGCCCCGGACTAGCGCCGACAGATACGCAGTATTTT
TRBV18	many	TRBD1	TRBJ1-3	CASSQTGQLTFNSGNTIYF	TGTGCCAGCTCACAGACGGGACAGCTCACCTTTAACTCTGGAAACACCATATATTTT
TRBV25-1	few	TRBD1	TRBJ2-3	CASSQGQADTQYF	TGTGCCAGCAGTCAGGGACAGGCAGATACGCAGTATTTT
TRBV3-1	many	-	TRBJ2-5	CASSQEGGGRYQETQYF	TGTGCCAGCAGCCAAGAAGGAGGGGGCCGGTACCAAGAGACCCAGTACTTC
TRBV5-1	many	-	TRBJ2-3	CASSSTQNTDTQYF	TGCGCCAGCAGCTCGACACAAAACACAGATACGCAGTATTTT
TRBV11-2	-	TRBD2	TRBJ2-1	CASSPVAGGFGGEQFF	TGTGCCAGCAGCCCCGTAGCGGGAGGTTTTGGGGGTGAGCAGTTCTTC
TRBV12-3/TRBV12-4	many	TRBD1	TRBJ2-2	CASSNRGQGGELFF	TGTGCCAGCAGTAACAGGGGGCAAGGCGGGGAGCTGTTTTTT
TRBV4-2	many	-	TRBJ1-2	CASSQEGRSARDGYTF	TGTGCCAGCAGCCAGGAGGGTCGGAGCGCCCGGGATGGCTACACCTTC
TRBV28	-	TRBD1	TRBJ2-7	CASSGQGVSYEQYF	TGTGCCAGCAGTGGGCAGGGGGTATCCTACGAGCAGTACTTC
TRBV6-2/TRBV6-3	-	-	TRBJ2-1	CASRPQQSSYNEQFF	TGTGCCAGCAGGCCCCAACAGAGCTCCTACAATGAGCAGTTCTTC
TRBV2	-	-	TRBJ2-1	CASSEARGPYNEQFF	TGTGCCAGCAGTGAAGCGAGGGGCCCCTACAATGAGCAGTTCTTC
TRBV5-1	many	-	TRBJ2-1	CASSLSGRDNEQFF	TGCGCCAGCAGCTTGTCCGGCAGGGATAATGAGCAGTTCTTC
TRBV20-1	once	TRBD1	TRBJ2-7	CSAAGTGNGYEQYF	TGCAGTGCAGCCGGGACAGGGAACGGCTACGAGCAGTACTTC
TRBV7-2	many	-	TRBJ1-5	CASSALLRGQPQHF	TGTGCCAGCAGCGCACTGCTTCGAGGTCAGCCCCAGCATTTT
TRBV29-1	many	-	TRBJ1-5	CSVSRGSNQPQHF	TGCAGCGTTTCACGGGGTAGCAATCAGCCCCAGCATTTT
TRBV15	-	-	TRBJ1-5	CATSRSGGSNQPQHF	TGTGCCACCAGCAGGTCCGGGGGTAGCAATCAGCCCCAGCATTTT
TRBV18	few	-	TRBJ2-7	CASSREPGEQYF	TGTGCCAGCTCCCGAGAGCCTGGCGAGCAGTACTTC
TRBV30	many	TRBD2	TRBJ2-1	CAWDLSGTTYNEQFF	TGTGCCTGGGACCTTTCCGGGACTACCTACAATGAGCAGTTCTTC
TRBV19	many	-	TRBJ1-2	CASPHSGGGKGRGYTF	TGTGCCAGTCCCCATTCGGGCGGAGGAAAGGGGCGCGGCTACACCTTC
TRBV5-1	many	-	TRBJ2-2	CASSLAENTGELFF	TGCGCCAGCAGCTTGGCCGAGAACACCGGGGAGCTGTTTTTT
TRBV6-6	many	-	TRBJ1-2	CASSYRGRDGYTF	TGTGCCAGCAGTTACCGTGGGCGCGATGGCTACACCTTC
TRBV5-5	few	-	TRBJ2-6	CASSFLQSGANVLTF	TGTGCCAGCAGCTTCCTCCAGTCTGGGGCCAACGTCCTGACTTTC